These 25 T cell receptor beta chains share one sample of origin, sequenced in a study of shared T cell receptors in the human thymus. Measured with immunoSEQ multiplex PCR; TCRdb has only the in-frame clones, and not every one. The top ten clones hold under 0.012% of a sample with some 760,000 clones, 75% to 90% of them seen once. The same sample was also studied in work on human thymus T cells.

The sequenced sample consisted of thymocytes. The receptor source for this set is a girl younger than two with a congenital heart defect.

The V gene is TRBV18, the J gene TRBJ2-4; D possibly corresponds to TRBD2 (7 bases). The CDR3 sequence is 15 residues long. Germline assignment: CDR1 KGHSH and CDR2 LQKENI. Between the trimmed V and J ends, which lost 8 bases and 3 bases, there was a span of 17 bases. CDR3 protein: CASLRGGGNKNIQYF. The CDR3 region has the DNA TGTGCCAGCCTCCGAGGGGGGGGCAACAAAAACATTCAGTACTTC.

The rearrangement joins TRBV6-5 to TRBJ2-7, with D possibly matching TRBD1 (6 bases). The CDR3 has 15 residues. The V gene's germline CDR1 is MNHEY and CDR2 SVGAGI. Trimming shortened V by 2 bases and J by 2 bases, and 13 bases separated the two germline ends. The DNA of the CDR3 is TGTGCCAGCAGTTACCTTCGACAGGTACCCTACGAGCAGTACTTC. Protein: CASSYLRQVPYEQYF.

J is TRBJ1-2 and V is TRBV5-5; 7 bases agree with TRBD1. This CDR3 spans 14 amino acids. J gave up 5 bases and V 4 bases, and 8 bases lay outside the gene matches. Germline CDR1 SGHKS, CDR2 YYEKEE (reference sequence). CDR3 DNA sequence: TGTGCCAGCAGCCCAGGACAGGCCGCATATGGCTACACCTTC. Encoded protein: CASSPGQAAYGYTF.

This clone has only a few counts. This chain uses TRBV27 with TRBJ1-5; 10 bases are a match to TRBD1. The junction had 8 bases not matched to a gene; V was cut back by 5 bases and J by 1 base. There are 17 residues in the CDR3. In germline, CDR1 is MNHEY, CDR2 SMNVEV (reference sequence). CDR3 DNA: TGTGCCAGCAGTCCCCGTCCGGGACAGGGGAGCAATCAGCCCCAGCATTTT. It yields the protein CASSPRPGQGSNQPQHF.

In DNA form, the CDR3 reads TGTGCCACTGACAGGGGAATAAGGACTGAAGCTTTCTTT. Translated: CATDRGIRTEAFF. The chain uses TRBV6-1 and TRBJ1-1; TRBD1 matches at 8 bases. Per germline, CDR1 MNHNS and CDR2 SASEGT. The CDR3 has 13 residues. V gave up 10 bases and J gave up 5 bases; unmatched junction bases: 9.

V gene TRBV14 combines with J gene TRBJ2-1; 10 nucleotides align to TRBD2. The CDR3 is 19 amino acids. V gave up 5 bases and J gave up 2 bases; unmatched junction bases: 15. The germline V gene has CDR1 SGHDN and CDR2 FVKESK. The CDR3 sequence: CASSSRETSGEVAYNEQFF. Written as DNA, the CDR3 is TGTGCCAGCAGCTCCCGGGAAACTAGCGGGGAAGTCGCCTACAATGAGCAGTTCTTC.

V is TRBV5-6 and J is TRBJ2-5; 10 nucleotides line up with TRBD1. CDR1 is SGHDT, CDR2 YYEEEE, per germline. V lost 4 bases to trimming and J lost 5 bases; unmatched junction nucleotides: 8. The CDR3 extends over 15 amino acids. This CDR3 reads CASSQGTGVGETQYF. For the CDR3, the DNA is TGTGCCAGCAGCCAAGGGACAGGGGTAGGGGAGACCCAGTACTTC.

The rearrangement joins TRBV11-2 to TRBJ2-7, with D maybe TRBD2 (6 bases). V lost 1 base and J lost 0, with 10 bases in between. In germline, CDR1 is SGHAT, CDR2 FQNNGV. This CDR3 comprises 15 residues. CDR3 bases: TGTGCCAGCAGCTTAGCACCGGGACTCTCCTACGAGCAGTACTTC. This translates into CASSLAPGLSYEQYF.

This rearrangement joins TRBV6-1 to TRBJ2-6; D is possibly TRBD1 (5 bases). Germline-derived CDR1 and CDR2 are MNHNS and SASEGT. The CDR3 runs 20 residues. The V and J ends lost 0 bases and 1 base respectively, with 19 bases between them. DNA for the CDR3: TGTGCCAGCAGTGAAGCGATGATAGGGGAAAGAGAGTCTGGGGCCAACGTCCTGACTTTC. It specifies CASSEAMIGERESGANVLTF.

This clone was seen just once. The rearrangement links TRBV11-2 to TRBJ2-7; tentatively, D is TRBD2 (6 bases). This CDR3 spans 16 amino acids. V shed 5 bases and J shed 4 bases, with 21 bases lying between them. The germline gives CDR1 SGHAT, CDR2 FQNNGV. CDR3 sequence reads: CASSRGTQGGSYEQYF. The CDR3 bases are TGTGCCAGCAGCCGCGGGACCCAAGGAGGCTCGTACGAGCAGTACTTC.

The V call is TRBV27, the J call TRBJ2-2, with D possibly TRBD1 on 6 matching bases. This CDR3 has 14 amino acids. V was shortened by 8 bases and J by 2 bases, with 12 bases between the two germline ends. Germline lookup yields CDR1 MNHEY and CDR2 SMNVEV (reference sequence). The CDR3 loop reads CASSKGENTGELFF. CDR3 bases: TGTGCCAGCTCCAAGGGGGAAAACACCGGGGAGCTGTTTTTT.

This clone was observed a handful of times. The chain joins TRBV13 to TRBJ1-2; 8 nucleotides align to TRBD1. Looked up from germline, CDR1 is PRHDT and CDR2 is FYEKMQ (reference sequence). With V trimmed by 5 bases and J by 0 bases, 5 bases remained unmatched. CDR3 size: 15 residues. CDR3 sequence: CASSQRDRTNYGYTF. As DNA, the CDR3 is TGTGCCAGCAGCCAAAGGGACAGGACTAACTATGGCTACACCTTC.

The V gene is TRBV28, the J gene TRBJ1-6, with 8 bases aligning to TRBD1. The V segment lost 2 bases and the J segment 6 bases; nucleotides outside the gene matches: 9. Germline lookup yields CDR1 MDHEN and CDR2 SYDVKM. This CDR3 region has 17 residues. The CDR3 sequence is CASSLRTQGGCNSPLHF. CDR3 sequence (DNA): TGTGCCAGCAGTTTACGTACACAGGGGGGTTGTAATTCACCCCTCCACTTT.

The rearrangement uses TRBV6-1 and TRBJ1-5; no definite D call. Looked up from germline, CDR1 is MNHNS and CDR2 is SASEGT. Trimming shortened V by 1 base and J by 0 bases, and 34 bases separated the two germline ends. This CDR3 is 24 amino acids long. The DNA for the CDR3 is TGTGCCAGCAGTGAAGAGTGGGGTGTCACACCCGGGATTACTTATTCCTATAGCAATCAGCCCCAGCATTTT. It is translated as CASSEEWGVTPGITYSYSNQPQHF.

This clone was picked up one time. The J gene is TRBJ1-1, the V gene TRBV14; TRBD1 agrees at 8 bases. The CDR3 consists of 15 residues. Germline CDR1 and CDR2: SGHDN and FVKESK. With V trimmed by 4 bases and J by 5 bases, 9 bases remained unmatched. CDR3: CASSPRRGPWTEAFF. The CDR3 DNA reads as TGTGCCAGCAGCCCCCGCAGGGGGCCGTGGACTGAAGCTTTCTTT.

The CDR3 is CASSQDPFGRGANQPQHF. In DNA, the CDR3 is TGTGCCAGCAGCCAAGATCCGTTCGGGAGGGGCGCTAATCAGCCCCAGCATTTT. The chain combines TRBV5-4 with TRBJ1-5; a weak D match, TRBD1 (5 bases). Trimming stripped 4 bases from V and 4 bases from J, with 24 bases between. CDR3 length equals 18 residues. CDR1 SGHNT and CDR2 YYREEE come from the germline V gene (reference sequence).

V and J are TRBV15 and TRBJ2-6; TRBD1 agrees at 8 bases. Looked up from germline, CDR1 is LNHNV and CDR2 is YYDKDF (reference sequence). V lost 1 base to trimming and J lost 2 bases; unmatched junction nucleotides: 7. The CDR3 covers 18 residues. CDR3 loop: CATSRALGQAPGANVLTF. The DNA for the CDR3 is TGTGCCACCAGCAGAGCCCTGGGACAGGCCCCTGGGGCCAACGTCCTGACTTTC.

This chain uses TRBV5-8 with TRBJ2-3, with 9 positions matching TRBD2. The germline gives CDR1 SGHTS, CDR2 YDEGEE. With 0 bases clipped from V and 14 bases from J, the junction kept 7 bases outside the gene matches. The CDR3 loop spans 13 amino acids. CDR3 amino acids: CASSLVFLAGMYF. Here the CDR3 DNA reads TGTGCCAGCAGCTTGGTTTTTCTAGCGGGGATGTATTTT.

The genes are TRBV9 and TRBJ1-3; D is undetermined. V was clipped by 3 bases and J by 3 bases, with 10 bases between them. The CDR3 spans 14 residues. Germline V CDR1 and CDR2: SGDLS, YYNGEE. The DNA for the CDR3 is TGTGCCAGCAGCGCCCCGCGTTATGGAAACACCATATATTTT. Translating it yields CASSAPRYGNTIYF.

Comment on this clone: Mismatch with germline at one junction end may stem from a read error. The CDR3 region is CASSGGQRNTEDFF. The CDR3 DNA reads TGCGCCAGCAGCGGGGGACAGAGGAACACTGAAGATTTCTTT. The genes are TRBV5-1 and TRBJ1-1, with 7 bases lining up with TRBD1. The CDR3 is 14 residues long. The germline V gene has CDR1 SGHRS and CDR2 YFSETQ.

The chain joins TRBV5-4 to TRBJ1-5; perhaps TRBD1 as D (5 bases). This CDR3 has 13 amino acids. The V and J ends lost 0 bases and 7 bases respectively, with 8 bases between them. Germline V gene data show CDR1 as SGHNT and CDR2 as YYREEE (reference sequence). CDR3 sequence reads: CASSLDRRQPQHF. DNA of the CDR3: TGTGCCAGCAGCTTGGACAGGCGGCAGCCCCAGCATTTT.

The V call is TRBV11-2, the J call TRBJ2-7, with TRBD2 identical over 11 bases. Trimming removed 5 bases from V and 2 bases from J; junction bases left unmatched: 8. The germline V gene encodes CDR1 SGHAT and CDR2 FQNNGV. The length of the CDR3 is 16 residues. Here the CDR3 DNA reads TGTGCCAGCAGCCTAGTAGCGGGGGGGTTCGCCTACGAGCAGTACTTC. It is translated as CASSLVAGGFAYEQYF.

Note on this clone: The sample holds other DNA sequences that translate to the same CDR3. The chain uses TRBV5-4 and TRBJ1-1; D is possibly TRBD1 (6 bases). In germline, CDR1 is SGHNT, CDR2 YYREEE (reference sequence). Trimming pared 2 bases from V and 5 bases from J, leaving 7 bases between. The CDR3 covers 12 residues. CDR3 nucleotide sequence: TGTGCCAGCAGCTTAACAGGGACTGAAGCTTTCTTT. Translating it yields CASSLTGTEAFF. The full variable domain, its missing parts supplied by reference TRBV5-4 and TRBJ1-1, is ETGVTQSPTHLIKTRGQQVTLRCSSQSGHNTVSWYQQALGQGPQFIFQYYREEENGRGNFPPRFSGLQFPNYSSELNVNALELDDSALYLCASSLTGTEAFFGQGTRLTVV.

The rearrangement joins TRBV7-2 to TRBJ2-7, with TRBD1 as a possible D gene (6 bases). Germline-derived CDR1 and CDR2 are SGHTA and FQGNSA. V lost 2 bases and J lost 4, with 15 bases in between. The CDR3 extends over 15 amino acids. The CDR3 nucleotides are TGTGCCAGCAGCTTATGGGAAGGGGGAAGTTACGAGCAGTACTTC. Its translation: CASSLWEGGSYEQYF. Together with reference TRBV7-2 and TRBJ2-7, the CDR3 gives the full variable domain: GAGVSQSPSNKVTEKGKDVELRCDPISGHTALYWYRQSLGQGLEFLIYFQGNSAPDKSGLPSDRFSAERTGGSVSTLTIQRTQQEDSAVYLCASSLWEGGSYEQYFGPGTRLTVT.

The chain employs TRBV11-2 and TRBJ1-1; 9 bases line up with TRBD1. Germline assignment: CDR1 SGHAT and CDR2 FQNNGV. Losses at the gene ends were 5 bases for V and 11 bases for J; bases not matched to a gene: 3. CDR3 length equals 11 residues. The chain's CDR3 is CASSRTGEAFF. DNA of the CDR3: TGTGCCAGCAGCCGGACAGGGGAGGCTTTCTTT.